The sequence of this T cell receptor (beta chain) was determined in a study of cytomegalovirus exposure and HLA in healthy donors. The V and J ends lost 0 bases and 2 bases, in that order; junction bases with no gene match: 5. The germline V gene has CDR1 LGHNA and CDR2 YNFKEQ. The CDR3 is 17 amino acids. It was with 60 Vbeta and 13 Jbeta primers that the PCR ran. Generated by immunoSEQ multiplex PCR, the TCRdb table keeps only in-frame clones and is missing some. The top ten clones hold about 1.3% of a sample with about 160,000 clones, approximately 79% of them seen once. The source material was PBMCs. The chain employs TRBV4-2 and TRBJ1-2; TRBD1 aligns across 11 bases. The receptor's source is a man between 60 and 75 years old in good health and CMV-seronegative. The DNA of the CDR3 is TGTGCCAGCAGCCAAGATACGGGACAGGGGGTGAACTATGGCTACACCTTC. Translation gives CASSQDTGQGVNYGYTF.